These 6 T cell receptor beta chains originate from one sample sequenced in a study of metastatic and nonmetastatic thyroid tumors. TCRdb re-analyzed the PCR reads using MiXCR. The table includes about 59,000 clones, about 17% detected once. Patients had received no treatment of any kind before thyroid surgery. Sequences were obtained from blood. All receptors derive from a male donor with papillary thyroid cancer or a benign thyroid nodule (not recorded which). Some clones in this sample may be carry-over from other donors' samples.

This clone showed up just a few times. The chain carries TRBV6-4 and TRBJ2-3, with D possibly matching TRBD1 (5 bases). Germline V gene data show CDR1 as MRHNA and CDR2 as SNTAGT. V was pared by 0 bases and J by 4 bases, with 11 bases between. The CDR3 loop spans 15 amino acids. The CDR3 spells CASSDSTQGPDTQYF. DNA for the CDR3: TGTGCCAGCAGTGACTCGACCCAGGGTCCAGATACGCAGTATTTT.

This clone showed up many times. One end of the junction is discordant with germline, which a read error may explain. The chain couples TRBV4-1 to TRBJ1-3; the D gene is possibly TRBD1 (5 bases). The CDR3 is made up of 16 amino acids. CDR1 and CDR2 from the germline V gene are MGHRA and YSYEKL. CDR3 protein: CANSQGGASSGNTIYF. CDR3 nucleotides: TGCGCCAACAGCCAAGGAGGGGCCAGCTCTGGAAACACCATATATTTT.

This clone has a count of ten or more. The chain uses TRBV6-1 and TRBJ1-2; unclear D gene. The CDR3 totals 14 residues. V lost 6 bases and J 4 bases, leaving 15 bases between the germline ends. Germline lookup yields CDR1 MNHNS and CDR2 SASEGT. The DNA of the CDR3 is TGTGCCAGCAGCCCCACAGCTCTGGGCTATGGCTACACCTTC. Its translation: CASSPTALGYGYTF.

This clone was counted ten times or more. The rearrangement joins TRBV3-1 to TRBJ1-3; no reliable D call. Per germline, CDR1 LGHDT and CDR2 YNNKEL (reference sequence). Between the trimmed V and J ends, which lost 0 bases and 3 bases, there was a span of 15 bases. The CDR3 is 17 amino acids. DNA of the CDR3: TGTGCCAGCAGCCAAGACTTGGAGACTTTCCTTGGAAACACCATATATTTT. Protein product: CASSQDLETFLGNTIYF. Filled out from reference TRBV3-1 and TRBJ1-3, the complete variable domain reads DTAVSQTPKYLVTQMGNDKSIKCEQNLGHDTMYWYKQDSKKFLKIMFSYNNKELIINETVPNRFSPKSPDKAHLNLHINSLELGDSAVYFCASSQDLETFLGNTIYFGEGSWLTVV.

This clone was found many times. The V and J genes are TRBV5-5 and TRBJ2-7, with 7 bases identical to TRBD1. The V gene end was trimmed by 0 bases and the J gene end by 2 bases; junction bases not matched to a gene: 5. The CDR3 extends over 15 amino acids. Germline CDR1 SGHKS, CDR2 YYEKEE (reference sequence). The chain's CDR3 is CASSLADDRAYEQYV. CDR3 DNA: TGTGCCAGCAGCTTGGCCGACGACAGGGCCTACGAGCAGTACGTC.

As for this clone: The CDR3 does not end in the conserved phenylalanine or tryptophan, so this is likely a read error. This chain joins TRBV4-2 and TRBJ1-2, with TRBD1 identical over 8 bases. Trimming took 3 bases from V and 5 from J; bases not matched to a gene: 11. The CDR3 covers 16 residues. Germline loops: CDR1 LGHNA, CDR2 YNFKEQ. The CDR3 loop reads CASSQPATGQVYGYTL. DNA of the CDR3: TGTGCCAGCAGCCAGCCTGCCACGGGACAGGTGTATGGCTACACCCTC.